The subject of this entry is one T cell receptor beta chain. Its antigen is unknown. These data originate in a study of shared clonotypes between healthy human individuals. Whole-study results and caveats: The diversity represented, both genetic and in exposure history, was limited by few donors.

Each subset's genomic DNA was split evenly across several immunoSEQ plates. In the original workflow: ImmunoSEQ sequences covered only the junction and lacked quality scores; filtering therefore differed. Assay used: immunoSEQ multiplex PCR; TCRdb lists only in-frame clones, some missing. V, J and clone size were drawn from that table, and D and trimming were deduced from the DNA. Here the sample spans around 200,000 clones, about 93% being singletons. It was into CD45RA+ naive and CD45RA-negative memory subsets that the CD4+ cells were split. This CDR3 is 14 amino acids long. The ends were cut back, 2 bases at V and 0 bases at J, with 8 bases in the middle. The germline gives CDR1 SQVTM, CDR2 ANQGSEA.

This clonotype was obtained from a woman in her 30s in good health. The sample taken for sequencing was naive CD4+ T cells sorted from blood. Subset defined: CD45RA+ positively selected. V gene TRBV29-1 combines with J gene TRBJ1-3; D is ambiguous. This chain's CDR3 is CSVESRLSGNTIYF. CDR3 DNA: TGCAGCGTTGAAAGTCGACTCTCTGGAAACACCATATATTTT.